The entry below gives a single TCR beta chain sequence along with its context. The target antigen is unknown. The data were obtained in a study of cytomegalovirus exposure and HLA in healthy donors. 13 Jbeta primers and 60 Vbeta primers were used for the PCR. Repertoires were generated with immunoSEQ multiplex PCR, while TCRdb's copy carries only in-frame clones and drops some. The sample lists about 130,000 clones, 80% occurring once. The CDR3 totals 14 residues. Germline assignment: CDR1 SQVTM and CDR2 ANQGSEA. V was clipped by 7 bases and J by 5 bases, with 20 bases between them. Study-wide results and limits: Usually a TCR sequence was rare, but some public TCRs were found in many donors.

The sample was PBMCs. The clonotype originates from a man between 25 and 39 years old in good health and CMV-seropositive. J is TRBJ1-1 and V is TRBV29-1, with a possible D match to TRBD1 (5 bases). The CDR3 DNA follows: TGCAGCGCGGGGGACCCGGGGAGAAGAACTGAAGCTTTCTTT. Its protein is CSAGDPGRRTEAFF.